Listed below are T cell receptor beta chains from one sample, sequenced in a study of technical replicates of blood from a handful of donors. Some clones are missing from TCRdb's copy, which holds only in-frame ones; the method was immunoSEQ multiplex PCR. The data show tens of thousands of clones, 94% seen once. Specimen: T cells isolated from PBMCs. These receptors came from a human donor in good health. Both conserved end residues are part of each CDR3. The order of the fields is D gene, clone size, J gene, V gene, CDR3 DNA, CDR3 protein. The D gene is left open where the match is weak. Rows give clone size only sometimes, using once, few, many, or a class for an expanded clone.

TRBD1 . TRBJ2-7 TRBV4-1 TGCGCCAGCAGCCAAGCTGAGACAGGGGGCTACGAGCAGTACTTC CASSQAETGGYEQYF
. . TRBJ2-2 TRBV5-1 TGCGCCAGCAGCCCCAATAGCGGGGAGCTGTTTTTT CASSPNSGELFF
TRBD2 . TRBJ2-7 TRBV19 TGTGCCAGTAGTCTCCCCGAAGCGGGAGGCTACGAGCAGTACTTC CASSLPEAGGYEQYF
. . TRBJ2-5 TRBV11-3 TGTGCCAGCAGCTTAGTATCAGGTTCAGAGACCCAGTACTTC CASSLVSGSETQYF
. . TRBJ1-2 TRBV6-1 TGTGCCAGCAGTGAATTTAGGGGAGGATATGGCTACACCTTC CASSEFRGGYGYTF
TRBD2 . TRBJ2-5 TRBV27 TGTGCCAGCAGTCTACTAGCGGCAGTTAAAGAGACCCAGTACTTC CASSLLAAVKETQYF
TRBD2 . TRBJ2-3 TRBV19 TGTGCCAGTAGTGCTCCCGGGACTAGCGGCACAGATACGCAGTATTTT CASSAPGTSGTDTQYF
. . TRBJ1-1 TRBV7-8 TGTGCCAGCAGCTTAGAGGGGTATGAAGCTTTCTTT CASSLEGYEAFF
. . TRBJ1-2 TRBV27 TGTGCCAGCAGTTCGGGGGATAACTATGGCTACACCTTC CASSSGDNYGYTF
. . TRBJ2-1 TRBV29-1 TGCAGCGTTGAAGGATGGGCGAGTAGCTCCTACAATGAGCAGTTCTTC CSVEGWASSSYNEQFF
. . TRBJ1-2 TRBV18 TGTGCCAGCTCACCACAACATTCTAACTATGGCTACACCTTC CASSPQHSNYGYTF
TRBD1 once TRBJ1-2 TRBV13 TGTGCCAGCTCGACAGGGGGCAGGGGCTACACCTTC CASSTGGRGYTF
TRBD2 . TRBJ2-3 TRBV4-1 TGCGCCAGCAGCCTAGAAACTAGCGGCAACACAGATACGCAGTATTTT CASSLETSGNTDTQYF
. . TRBJ1-2 TRBV14 TGTGCCAGCAGCCACCAATCTTCGAGGTTTTCAAACTATGGCTACACCTTC CASSHQSSRFSNYGYTF
. . TRBJ1-3 TRBV6-6 TGTGCCAGCAGGGACTACGGACACTCTGGAAACACCATATATTTT CASRDYGHSGNTIYF
TRBD1 once TRBJ1-4 TRBV6-5 TGTGCCAGCAGTTTAGGACAGGGGGCCGAAAAACTGTTTTTT CASSLGQGAEKLFF
TRBD2 . TRBJ2-7 TRBV28 TGTGCCAGCAGTGGGAGGGATAATCGTCGCGAGCAGTACTTC CASSGRDNRREQYF
. . TRBJ1-4 TRBV6-5 TGTGCCAGCAGTTACTCGAGGGGGACTAATGAAAAACTGTTTTTT CASSYSRGTNEKLFF
. . TRBJ2-7 TRBV6-1 TGTGCCAGCAGTGAAGGGGACACTTACTCCTACGAGCAGTACTTC CASSEGDTYSYEQYF
. . TRBJ2-7 TRBV7-2 TGTGCCAGCAGCTCTTTGACTGAAACCTACGAGCAGTACTTC CASSSLTETYEQYF
TRBD1 once TRBJ2-5 TRBV5-1 TGCGCCAGCAGCCCGATTATCGACAGGGACCTAGGGGAGACCCAGTACTTC CASSPIIDRDLGETQYF
TRBD1 . TRBJ1-5 TRBV19 TGTGCCAGTGCTGGACAGGGGGAGACCAATCAGCCCCAGCATTTT CASAGQGETNQPQHF